This passage covers 2 T cell receptor beta chains from one sample sequenced in a study of cytomegalovirus exposure and HLA in healthy donors. TCRdb's table, derived via immunoSEQ multiplex PCR, lists solely in-frame clones and lacks some. The sample has 150,000 to 180,000 clones; about 86% are singletons. Sequences were obtained from PBMCs. Receptor source: a human donor in good health.

The table lists this clone with a count of one. The gene calls are TRBV10-3 and TRBJ1-3; D gene uncertain. This CDR3 has 15 amino acids. V dropped 5 bases and J dropped 4 bases, with 15 bases sitting between them. Per germline, CDR1 ENHRY and CDR2 SYGVKD. The CDR3 sequence: CAISTMMGSGNTIYF. The CDR3 DNA follows: TGTGCCATCAGTACGATGATGGGCAGCGGAAACACCATATATTTT.

The chain has TRBV4-1 and TRBJ2-2, with 10 positions matching TRBD1. Trimming at V came to 4 bases and at J to 8 bases, leaving 7 bases not matched to a gene. Germline-derived CDR1 and CDR2 are MGHRA and YSYEKL. CDR3 length equals 15 residues. Here the CDR3 DNA reads TGCGCCAGCAGCCCCGGGACAGGGGTGTTTGGGGAGCTGTTTTTT. Its translation is CASSPGTGVFGELFF.